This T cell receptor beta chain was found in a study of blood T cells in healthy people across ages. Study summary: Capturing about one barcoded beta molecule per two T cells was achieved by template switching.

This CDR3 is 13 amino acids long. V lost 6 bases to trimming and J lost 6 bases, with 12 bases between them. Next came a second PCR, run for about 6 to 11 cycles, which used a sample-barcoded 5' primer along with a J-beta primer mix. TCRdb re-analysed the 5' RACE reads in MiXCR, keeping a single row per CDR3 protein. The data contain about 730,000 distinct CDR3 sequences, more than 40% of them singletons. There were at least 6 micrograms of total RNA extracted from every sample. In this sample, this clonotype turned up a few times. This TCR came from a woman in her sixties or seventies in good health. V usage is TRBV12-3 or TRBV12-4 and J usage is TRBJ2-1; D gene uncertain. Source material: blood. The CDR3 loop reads CASSLWVGNEQFF. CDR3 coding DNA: TGTGCCAGCAGCCTGTGGGTAGGCAATGAGCAGTTCTTC.